A selection of T cell receptor beta chains follows, all from one sample in a study of T cell responses to AZD1222 COVID-19 vaccine. Using immunoSEQ multiplex PCR, the repertoire was profiled, and TCRdb retains in-frame clones only, with some absent. The table shows 120,000 to 150,000 clones, with 91% occurring only once. Sequenced here: peripheral blood, sampled on day 0 of AZD1222 vaccination. The receptors were sampled from an adult in good health. Both conserved end residues are trimmed from each CDR3. A D gene is named only where the DNA matches it firmly.

ASSLGLYNSPLH	TRBJ1-6	TRBV27	-
ASSLLQGAEAF	TRBJ1-1	TRBV11-3	-
ASSLKGGAETQY	TRBJ2-5	TRBV28	-
ASCRRGPPPEQY	TRBJ2-7	TRBV2	-
ASSQDGLKLR	TRBJ1-1	TRBV4-2	-
ASSLSPPNYGYT	TRBJ1-2	TRBV5-1	-
ASSSPGQGGETQY	TRBJ2-5	TRBV11-3	TRBD1
ASSQVGQDPNYT	TRBJ1-2	TRBV4-2	TRBD1
ASRGDYEQY	TRBJ2-7	TRBV2	TRBD2
ASSLFAEAF	TRBJ1-1	TRBV19	-
ASSSTRSFRTGEVNEQY	TRBJ2-7	TRBV5-1	TRBD1
ASSPPGTGKNYGYT	TRBJ1-2	TRBV25-1	TRBD1
ASCPGTGISGYT	TRBJ1-2	TRBV19	TRBD1
ASSLRDRGGGEQF	TRBJ2-1	TRBV11-3	TRBD1
ASSFVNEQF	TRBJ2-1	TRBV11-2	-
ASRDKGIDSNQPQH	TRBJ1-5	TRBV2	-
ASSRGTVNTEAF	TRBJ1-1	TRBV27	-
SASTSVEQF	TRBJ2-1	TRBV20-1	TRBD2
ASSATGGGYT	TRBJ1-2	TRBV28	-
ASERGNTGELF	TRBJ2-2	TRBV28	TRBD2
ASSPQEREGYT	TRBJ1-2	TRBV19	-
ASSIWDRENYGYT	TRBJ1-2	TRBV19	TRBD1
ASSRGLSEPLH	TRBJ1-6	TRBV19	-